The next 24 T cell receptor beta chains were all read from a single sample in a study of shared clonotypes between healthy human individuals. Measured with immunoSEQ multiplex PCR; TCRdb has only the in-frame clones, and not every one. There are roughly 1,000,000 clones in the sample; 75% to 85% occur only once, and around 0.6% lies in the top ten. Input material: memory CD4+ T cells from PBMCs. Subset given: CD45RA-negative fraction. These receptors were taken from a man aged 18 to 30 in good health. Some clones in this sample may be carry-over from other donors' samples.

This chain connects TRBV10-3 to TRBJ1-1, with D perhaps matching TRBD1 (5 bases). Between the trimmed V and J ends, which lost 2 bases and 8 bases, there was a span of 12 bases. Germline V gene sequence: CDR1 ENHRY, CDR2 SYGVKD. This CDR3 region has 13 residues. Here the CDR3 DNA reads TGTGCCATCAGTGAGGTCGGGGGGGAGGAAGCTTTCTTT. Its protein product is CAISEVGGEEAFF.

The rearrangement uses TRBV2 and TRBJ1-1; tentative D call: TRBD1 (6 bases). The germline V and J ends were trimmed by 4 bases and 3 bases, with 12 bases remaining between them. The germline V gene has CDR1 SNHLY and CDR2 FYNNEI. This CDR3 has 14 residues. The CDR3 sequence: CASSAQGYDTEAFF. In nucleotides, the CDR3 is TGTGCCAGCAGTGCACAGGGTTACGACACTGAAGCTTTCTTT.

The chain couples TRBV5-5 to TRBJ1-3; no definite D call. The ends were cut back, 2 bases at V and 1 base at J, with 22 bases in the middle. Looked up from germline, CDR1 is SGHKS and CDR2 is YYEKEE (reference sequence). This CDR3 region has 19 residues. The CDR3 DNA is TGTGCCAGCAGCTTTGGCTTAGGAACCGGCAGTGGGTCTGGAAACACCATATATTTT. Its protein product is CASSFGLGTGSGSGNTIYF.

The genes are TRBV23-1 and TRBJ2-6; TRBD1 matches 7 bases. TRBV23-1 is an ORF, with its function uncertain. CDR3 length equals 18 residues. The V and J ends lost 0 bases and 3 bases, in that order; junction bases with no gene match: 8. The CDR3 DNA follows: TGCGCCAGCAGTCAATCTGGGACAGCTCCTCGTGGGGCCAACGTCCTGACTTTC. Translating it yields CASSQSGTAPRGANVLTF.

The chain carries TRBV7-3 and TRBJ1-2, with 7 bases aligning to TRBD1. This CDR3 contains 13 residues. Germline CDR1 reads SGHTA; CDR2 reads FQGTGA. V dropped 5 bases and J dropped 8; count of bases not matched to a gene: 8. The CDR3 DNA reads TGTGCCAGCAGCCCACGGTCAGGGGGAGGCTACACCTTC. It encodes CASSPRSGGGYTF.

The J gene is TRBJ2-2, the V gene TRBV6-5; no clear D. The germline CDR1 and CDR2 sequences are MNHEY and SVGAGI. The V and J ends lost 5 bases and 1 base respectively, with 8 bases between them. The CDR3 contains 14 residues. The CDR3 reads CASSRTENTGELFF. The CDR3 nucleotides read TGTGCCAGCAGTAGAACAGAGAACACCGGGGAGCTGTTTTTT.

The chain combines TRBV7-9 with TRBJ1-2; D ambiguous. CDR1 is SEHNR and CDR2 is FQNEAQ in the germline V gene (reference sequence). V was cut by 5 bases and J by 0 bases, with 19 bases left in between. This CDR3 spans 17 amino acids. CDR3 loop: CASSPNPPSFPNYGYTF. The CDR3, as DNA: TGTGCCAGCAGCCCAAACCCCCCCAGCTTCCCTAACTATGGCTACACCTTC.

V usage is TRBV28 and J usage is TRBJ1-5, with a tentative D call TRBD1 (6 bases). Germline V gives CDR1 MDHEN, CDR2 SYDVKM. The CDR3 length is 15 residues. V was pared by 10 bases and J by 1 base, with 17 bases between. The chain's CDR3 is CATTETGGSNQPQHF. The DNA for the CDR3 is TGTGCCACCACTGAGACAGGAGGGAGCAATCAGCCCCAGCATTTT.

The J gene is TRBJ2-3, the V gene TRBV2, with TRBD1 identical over 7 bases. This CDR3 spans 15 amino acids. J was trimmed by 4 bases and V by 5 bases; bases with no gene match: 9. Germline CDR1 and CDR2: SNHLY and FYNNEI. CDR3 amino acids: CASSRDRYPPDTQYF. The CDR3, as DNA: TGTGCCAGCAGTCGGGACAGATATCCCCCAGATACGCAGTATTTT.

The V gene is TRBV4-2, the J gene TRBJ2-4; 10 bases fit TRBD2. The junction had 9 bases not matched to a gene; V was cut back by 0 bases and J by 1 base. The CDR3 runs 19 residues. Germline values: CDR1 LGHNA, CDR2 YNFKEQ. The CDR3 DNA reads TGTGCCAGCAGCCAAGAACCCCCTAGCGGGAGTTGGGCCAAAAACATTCAGTACTTC. Translation: CASSQEPPSGSWAKNIQYF.

The chain has TRBV2 and TRBJ2-3, with D possibly being TRBD1 or TRBD2 (6 bases each). Germline V gene lookup returns CDR1 SNHLY and CDR2 FYNNEI. The V end lost 4 bases, the J end lost 2 bases, and 10 bases lay between the germline ends. The length of the CDR3 is 14 residues. CDR3 sequence reads: CASSVGGYTDTQYF. The CDR3 coding sequence is TGTGCCAGCAGTGTCGGGGGCTACACAGATACGCAGTATTTT.

This chain joins TRBV6-6 and TRBJ1-3, with D unclear. The V end was cut by 3 bases, the J end by 4 bases, with 10 bases between. CDR1 and CDR2 from the germline V gene are MNHNY and SVGAGI (reference sequence). The CDR3 has 14 amino acids. CDR3 amino acids: CASSYVDVGNTIYF. CDR3 sequence (DNA): TGTGCCAGCAGTTATGTGGACGTCGGAAACACCATATATTTT.

The V gene is TRBV6-5, the J gene TRBJ1-2; weak D call: TRBD1 (5 bases). Trimming removed 7 bases at V and 6 bases at J, with 18 bases between. CDR3 length equals 14 residues. Germline V gene sequence: CDR1 MNHEY, CDR2 SVGAGI. CDR3 DNA: TGTGCCAGCACCACGAGCAGGGTTCCCAATGGCTACACCTTC. Its translation: CASTTSRVPNGYTF.

This clone occurred a few times. This chain connects TRBV11-2 to TRBJ2-1; weak D call: TRBD1 (6 bases). V was trimmed by 1 base and J by 2 bases, leaving 9 bases between them. Germline V gene data show CDR1 as SGHAT and CDR2 as FQNNGV. The CDR3 has 15 residues. CDR3 amino acids: CASSLVGGTYNEQFF. The CDR3 region has the DNA TGTGCCAGCAGCTTAGTAGGGGGTACCTACAATGAGCAGTTCTTC.

The chain employs TRBV4-2 and TRBJ1-5; D gene uncertain. This CDR3 is 15 amino acids long. V dropped 2 bases and J dropped 1 base, with 9 bases sitting between them. The V gene's germline CDR1 is LGHNA and CDR2 YNFKEQ. CDR3 DNA: TGTGCCAGCAGCCAACCGGGTTTAAGCAATCAGCCCCAGCATTTT. It codes for CASSQPGLSNQPQHF.

The J gene is TRBJ2-5, the V gene TRBV5-1, with 8 nucleotides matching TRBD2. The length of the CDR3 is 15 residues. V lost 4 bases, J lost 2 bases, and 7 bases stayed unmatched. Germline assignment: CDR1 SGHRS and CDR2 YFSETQ. CDR3 coding DNA: TGCGCCAGCAGCAGAACACTAGCGGAGCAAGAGACCCAGTACTTC. It yields the protein CASSRTLAEQETQYF. Filled out from reference TRBV5-1 and TRBJ2-5, the complete variable domain reads KAGVTQTPRYLIKTRGQQVTLSCSPISGHRSVSWYQQTPGQGLQFLFEYFSETQRNKGNFPGRFSGRQFSNSRSEMNVSTLELGDSALYLCASSRTLAEQETQYFGPGTRLLVL.

As for this clone: Additional DNA sequences in this sample encode the identical CDR3. The genes are TRBV6-1 and TRBJ1-1; 7 bases match TRBD1. The V gene end was trimmed by 5 bases and the J gene end by 5 bases; junction bases not matched to a gene: 8. Germline CDR1 and CDR2: MNHNS and SASEGT. This CDR3 comprises 14 residues. CDR3 coding DNA: TGTGCCAGCAGTATCCAGGGGGTTGGGACTGAAGCTTTCTTT. Amino acid sequence: CASSIQGVGTEAFF.

The J gene is TRBJ1-1, the V gene TRBV11-2, with D uncertain. The germline gives CDR1 SGHAT, CDR2 FQNNGV. This CDR3 is built from 15 residues. The V and J ends lost 4 bases and 11 bases respectively, with 23 bases between them. For the CDR3, the DNA is TGTGCCAGCAGCTCTCTCCTTAGGGTAAATTACGGGGCTTTCTTT. Its protein product is CASSSLLRVNYGAFF.

V gene TRBV6-6 combines with J gene TRBJ2-5, with 9 bases identical to TRBD1. Per germline, CDR1 MNHNY and CDR2 SVGAGI (reference sequence). V gave up 5 bases and J gave up 5 bases; unmatched junction bases: 6. This CDR3 spans 14 amino acids. CDR3 sequence reads: CASSTGGAGETQYF. Here the CDR3 DNA reads TGTGCCAGCAGTACAGGGGGCGCGGGGGAGACCCAGTACTTC.

This clone was detected ten times or more. In the same sample, other DNA sequences code for this CDR3. The rearrangement joins TRBV5-1 to TRBJ2-1; D may be TRBD2 (5 bases). The CDR3 consists of 15 residues. Between the trimmed V and J ends, which lost 0 bases and 5 bases, there was a span of 12 bases. Germline CDR1 and CDR2: SGHRS and YFSETQ. DNA of the CDR3: TGCGCCAGCAGCTTGGGGCTAGCACAAAACAATGAGCAGTTCTTC. It encodes CASSLGLAQNNEQFF. The full variable domain, with the rest looked up from reference TRBV5-1 and TRBJ2-1, is KAGVTQTPRYLIKTRGQQVTLSCSPISGHRSVSWYQQTPGQGLQFLFEYFSETQRNKGNFPGRFSGRQFSNSRSEMNVSTLELGDSALYLCASSLGLAQNNEQFFGPGTRLTVL.

This clone was detected ten times or more. The chain recombines TRBV6-5 with TRBJ1-2; D unresolved. V was clipped by 5 bases and J by 0 bases, with 13 bases between them. The CDR3 runs 15 residues. CDR1 MNHEY and CDR2 SVGAGI come from the germline V gene. The CDR3 DNA follows: TGTGCCAGCAGTCGGGTCGCGTTCACTAACTATGGCTACACCTTC. Its protein is CASSRVAFTNYGYTF.

The chain links TRBV4-3 to TRBJ2-1; D is uncertain. This CDR3 is built from 12 residues. V shed 1 base and J shed 5 bases, with 3 bases lying between them. Germline assignment: CDR1 LGHNA and CDR2 YSLEER. The CDR3 reads CASSQVDNEQFF. As DNA, the CDR3 is TGCGCCAGCAGCCAAGTCGACAATGAGCAGTTCTTC.

V is TRBV30 and J is TRBJ2-2, with unresolved D. Germline V lookup: CDR1 GTSNPN, CDR2 SVGIG (reference sequence). This CDR3 is 13 amino acids long. Trimming cost V 2 bases and J 6 bases, with 10 bases left between them. The CDR3 DNA sequence: TGTGCCTGGAGTCGCTTTCGGGCCGGGGAGCTGTTTTTT. Protein sequence: CAWSRFRAGELFF.

This clone was counted many times. The V and J genes are TRBV7-9 and TRBJ2-1, with D possibly matching TRBD2 (5 bases). Looked up from germline, CDR1 is SEHNR and CDR2 is FQNEAQ (reference sequence). Trimming took off 7 bases at V and 7 bases at J, with 23 bases between the two ends. The CDR3 sequence is 16 residues long. This CDR3 reads CASIEASRLALNEQFF. The CDR3 DNA follows: TGTGCCAGCATAGAGGCATCCCGGCTAGCCCTTAATGAGCAGTTCTTC.